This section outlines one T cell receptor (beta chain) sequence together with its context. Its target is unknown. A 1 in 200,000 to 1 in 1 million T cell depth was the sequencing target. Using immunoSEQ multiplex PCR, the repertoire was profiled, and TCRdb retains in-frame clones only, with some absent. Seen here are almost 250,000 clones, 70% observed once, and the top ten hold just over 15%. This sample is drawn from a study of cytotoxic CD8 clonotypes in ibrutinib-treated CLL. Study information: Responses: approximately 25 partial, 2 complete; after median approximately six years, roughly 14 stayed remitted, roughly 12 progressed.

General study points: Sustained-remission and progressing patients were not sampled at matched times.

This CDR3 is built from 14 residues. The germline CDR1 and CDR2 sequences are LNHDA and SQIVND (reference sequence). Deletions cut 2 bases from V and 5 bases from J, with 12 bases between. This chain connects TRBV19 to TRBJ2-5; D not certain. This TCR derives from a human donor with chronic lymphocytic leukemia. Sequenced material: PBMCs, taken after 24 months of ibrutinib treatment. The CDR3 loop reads CASSIYSIGETQYF. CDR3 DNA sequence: TGTGCCAGTAGTATATACTCGATCGGGGAGACCCAGTACTTC.